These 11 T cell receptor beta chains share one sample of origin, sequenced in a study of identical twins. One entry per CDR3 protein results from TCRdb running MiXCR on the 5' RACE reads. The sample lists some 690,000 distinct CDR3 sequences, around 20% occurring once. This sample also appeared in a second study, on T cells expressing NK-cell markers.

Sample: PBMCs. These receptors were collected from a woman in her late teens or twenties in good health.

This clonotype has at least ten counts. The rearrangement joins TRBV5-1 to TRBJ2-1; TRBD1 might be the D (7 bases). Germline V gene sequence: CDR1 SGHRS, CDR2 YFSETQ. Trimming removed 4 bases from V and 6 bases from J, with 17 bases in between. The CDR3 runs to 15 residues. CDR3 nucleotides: TGCGCCAGCAGCGCGGGACAGACGAGGGTCAATGAGCAGTTCTTC. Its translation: CASSAGQTRVNEQFF.

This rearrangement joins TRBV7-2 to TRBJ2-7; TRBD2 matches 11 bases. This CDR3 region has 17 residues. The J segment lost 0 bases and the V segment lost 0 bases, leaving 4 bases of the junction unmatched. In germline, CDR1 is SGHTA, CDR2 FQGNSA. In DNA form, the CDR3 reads TGTGCCAGCAGCTTAGCAAGGACTAGCGGGTCCTCCTACGAGCAGTACTTC. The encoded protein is CASSLARTSGSSYEQYF.

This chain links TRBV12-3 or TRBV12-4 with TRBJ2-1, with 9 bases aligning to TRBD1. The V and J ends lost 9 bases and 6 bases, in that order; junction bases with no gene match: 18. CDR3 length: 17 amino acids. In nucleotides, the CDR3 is TGTGCCAGTATCTTACCACTTTTGGGACAGGGAGGCAATGAGCAGTTCTTC. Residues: CASILPLLGQGGNEQFF.

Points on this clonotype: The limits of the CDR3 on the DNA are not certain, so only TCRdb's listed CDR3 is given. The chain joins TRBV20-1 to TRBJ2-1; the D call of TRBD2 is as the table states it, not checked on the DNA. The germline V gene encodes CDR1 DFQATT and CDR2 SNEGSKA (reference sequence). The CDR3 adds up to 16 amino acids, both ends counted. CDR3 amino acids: CSARDTTVVAGGAKFF.

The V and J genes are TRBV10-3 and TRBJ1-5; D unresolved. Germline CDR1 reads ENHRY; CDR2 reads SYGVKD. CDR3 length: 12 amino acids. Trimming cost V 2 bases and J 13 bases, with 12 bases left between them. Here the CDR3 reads CAISESATEQHF. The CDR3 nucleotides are TGTGCCATCAGTGAGAGCGCTACCGAGCAGCATTTT.

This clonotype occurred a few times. CDR3 nucleotide sequence: TGTGCCATCAGGAGACAGTACAATTCCGACGAGCAGTACTTC. Amino acid sequence: CAIRRQYNSDEQYF. The rearrangement links TRBV10-3 to TRBJ2-7, with D possibly matching TRBD1 (5 bases). Per germline, CDR1 ENHRY and CDR2 SYGVKD. V was pared by 6 bases and J by 5 bases, with 17 bases between. The CDR3 loop spans 14 amino acids.

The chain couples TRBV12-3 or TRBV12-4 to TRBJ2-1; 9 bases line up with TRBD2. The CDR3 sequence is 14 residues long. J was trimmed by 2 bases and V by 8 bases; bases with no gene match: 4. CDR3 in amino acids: CASSSGITYNEQFF. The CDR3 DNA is TGTGCCAGCTCTAGCGGGATCACCTACAATGAGCAGTTCTTC.

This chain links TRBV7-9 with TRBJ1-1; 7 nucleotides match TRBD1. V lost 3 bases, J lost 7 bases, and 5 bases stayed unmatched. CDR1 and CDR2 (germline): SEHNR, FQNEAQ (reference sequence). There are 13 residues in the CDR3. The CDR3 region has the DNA TGTGCCAGCAGCTTCGGGACAGTATTTGAAGCTTTCTTT. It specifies CASSFGTVFEAFF.

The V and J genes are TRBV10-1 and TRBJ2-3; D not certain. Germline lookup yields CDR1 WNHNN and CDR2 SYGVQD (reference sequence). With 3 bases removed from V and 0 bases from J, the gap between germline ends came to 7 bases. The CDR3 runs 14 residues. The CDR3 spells CASSDSFSTDTQYF. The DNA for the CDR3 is TGCGCCAGCAGTGATTCGTTCAGCACAGATACGCAGTATTTT.

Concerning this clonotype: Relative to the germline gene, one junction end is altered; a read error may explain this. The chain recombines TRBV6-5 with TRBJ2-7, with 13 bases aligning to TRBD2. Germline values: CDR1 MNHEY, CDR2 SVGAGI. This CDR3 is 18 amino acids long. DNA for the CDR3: TGTGCCAGCAGTTACCTAACTAGCGGGGGGGAACCTTCCTACGGGCAGTACTTC. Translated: CASSYLTSGGEPSYGQYF.

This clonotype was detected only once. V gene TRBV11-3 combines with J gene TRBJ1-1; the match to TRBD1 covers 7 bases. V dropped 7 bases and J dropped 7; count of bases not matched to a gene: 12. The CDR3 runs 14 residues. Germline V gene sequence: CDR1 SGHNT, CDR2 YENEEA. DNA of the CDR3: TGTGCCAGCAAGACAGGGACGAGTCAATTTGAAGCTTTCTTT. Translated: CASKTGTSQFEAFF.